The 29 T cell receptor beta chains given below trace back to one sample, sequenced in a study of control samples from healthy donors and cancer patients. The protocol was immunoSEQ multiplex PCR, while the TCRdb copy is restricted to in-frame clones and leaves out a portion. The table shows 350,000 to 450,000 clones, with about nine tenths occurring only once. The sequenced sample was PBMCs. The receptor set was obtained from a man aged 40-49 years with head and neck cancer.

This chain connects TRBV10-1 to TRBJ2-7; 15 nucleotides line up with TRBD2. The junction had 2 bases not matched to a gene; V was cut back by 4 bases and J by 4 bases. From germline, CDR1 is WNHNN and CDR2 SYGVQD (reference sequence). This CDR3 has 15 amino acids. CDR3 in amino acids: CASSAGTSGRYEQYF. The DNA for the CDR3 is TGCGCCAGCAGTGCCGGGACTAGCGGGAGGTACGAGCAGTACTTC.

This clone was counted once. The chain is built from TRBV2 and TRBJ1-5; unclear D gene. V lost 1 base and J 9 bases, leaving 16 bases between the germline ends. CDR1 and CDR2 from the germline V gene are SNHLY and FYNNEI. There are 15 residues in the CDR3. CDR3 loop: CASSEDEDAEWPQHF. In DNA form, the CDR3 reads TGTGCCAGCAGTGAAGACGAAGACGCGGAGTGGCCCCAGCATTTT.

This clone was seen only once. Other DNA sequences in the same sample also yield this CDR3. This chain connects TRBV18 to TRBJ1-5, with D perhaps matching TRBD1 (6 bases). V was trimmed by 3 bases and J by 7 bases, leaving 13 bases between them. The CDR3 contains 14 residues. The germline CDR1 and CDR2 sequences are KGHSH and LQKENI. The CDR3, as DNA: TGTGCCAGCTCACCTTCTGGGGGCGACCAGCCCCAGCATTTT. This translates into CASSPSGGDQPQHF.

The chain is built from TRBV9 and TRBJ1-2, with a tentative D call TRBD1 (5 bases). V lost 4 bases and J 7 bases, leaving 23 bases between the germline ends. The CDR3 contains 16 residues. CDR1 and CDR2 (germline): SGDLS, YYNGEE. As DNA, the CDR3 is TGTGCCAGCAGCCTTGCTGCCGGGACGGAAGTCTTTGGCTACACCTTC. Protein: CASSLAAGTEVFGYTF.

The chain uses TRBV6-2 or TRBV6-3 and TRBJ2-6, with D maybe TRBD1 (6 bases). Germline V gene lookup returns CDR1 MNHEY and CDR2 SVGEGT. The ends were cut back, 5 bases at V and 0 bases at J, with 14 bases in the middle. This CDR3 spans 17 amino acids. The CDR3 DNA reads TGTGCCAGCAGTAGTTTGCAGGGGTTCTCTGGGGCCAACGTCCTGACTTTC. This encodes CASSSLQGFSGANVLTF.

The chain carries TRBV7-9 and TRBJ2-1; TRBD1 matches at 7 bases. With 7 bases clipped from V and 4 bases from J, the junction kept 19 bases outside the gene matches. CDR1 is SEHNR, CDR2 FQNEAQ, per germline (reference sequence). CDR3 length: 18 amino acids. The CDR3: CASTQGLIGTAFYNEQFF. The CDR3, as DNA: TGTGCCAGCACCCAAGGGTTAATCGGGACAGCTTTTTACAATGAGCAGTTCTTC.

The V and J genes are TRBV6-6 and TRBJ2-2; D gene uncertain. Germline V gene data show CDR1 as MNHNY and CDR2 as SVGAGI (reference sequence). Trimming pared 2 bases from V and 0 bases from J, leaving 10 bases between. CDR3 length equals 16 residues. The CDR3 loop is CASSYRAATNTGELFF. The CDR3 nucleotides read TGTGCCAGCAGTTACAGGGCGGCGACGAACACCGGGGAGCTGTTTTTT.

In this sample, this clone turned up once. This chain joins TRBV7-2 and TRBJ1-6, with TRBD1 as a possible D gene (6 bases). This CDR3 spans 16 amino acids. The V gene lost 3 bases and the J gene lost 5 bases, with 14 bases spanning the gap. Germline CDR1 is SGHTA and CDR2 is FQGNSA. Here the CDR3 reads CASSFRSGTNNSPLHF. The CDR3 DNA reads TGTGCCAGCAGCTTCAGATCCGGGACAAATAATTCACCCCTCCACTTT.

The gene calls are TRBV7-2 and TRBJ1-2; TRBD1 is a possible D gene (5 bases). V was shortened by 8 bases and J by 8 bases, with 12 bases between the two germline ends. From germline, CDR1 is SGHTA and CDR2 FQGNSA. The CDR3 runs 11 residues. The CDR3: CASRRGMGYTF. As DNA, the CDR3 is TGTGCCAGCCGGCGGGGCATGGGCTACACCTTC.

This rearrangement joins TRBV3-1 (or the pseudogene TRBV3-2) to TRBJ2-7; D gene ambiguous. The CDR3 is made up of 13 amino acids. V lost 1 base and J lost 4, with 8 bases in between. Germline loops: CDR1 LGHDT, CDR2 YNNKEL (reference sequence). CDR3 sequence: CASSQGLGYEQYF. The CDR3 nucleotides read TGTGCCAGCAGCCAAGGGCTGGGATACGAGCAGTACTTC.

The chain is built from TRBV11-2 and TRBJ2-3; 7 bases line up with TRBD2. The germline V gene has CDR1 SGHAT and CDR2 FQNNGV. CDR3 size: 16 residues. The V and J ends lost 4 bases and 5 bases, in that order; junction bases with no gene match: 12. CDR3 amino acids: CASSYRPAGSKDTQYF. The CDR3 coding sequence is TGTGCCAGCAGCTATCGGCCAGCGGGGTCGAAAGATACGCAGTATTTT.

The chain uses TRBV16 and TRBJ1-1; D remains ambiguous. In germline, CDR1 is KGHSY, CDR2 FQNENV. V lost 1 base and J 7 bases, leaving 4 bases between the germline ends. This CDR3 has 11 amino acids. In DNA form, the CDR3 reads TGTGCCAGCAGCCAATTTGGTGAAGCTTTCTTT. Translating gives CASSQFGEAFF.

The chain combines TRBV6-5 with TRBJ1-1, with TRBD1 as a possible D gene (5 bases). Per the germline V gene, CDR1 is MNHEY and CDR2 is SVGAGI. This CDR3 has 15 amino acids. V lost 7 bases to trimming and J lost 1 base, with 16 bases between them. The CDR3 loop is CASMGQGKKNTEAFF. The CDR3 DNA is TGTGCCAGCATGGGGCAGGGTAAAAAGAACACTGAAGCTTTCTTT.

The V call is TRBV11-3, the J call TRBJ2-7; 9 nucleotides match TRBD2. Losses at the gene ends were 5 bases for V and 2 bases for J; bases not matched to a gene: 7. The CDR3 totals 15 residues. Germline lookup yields CDR1 SGHNT and CDR2 YENEEA. This CDR3 reads CASSRLAGSAYEQYF. DNA of the CDR3: TGTGCCAGCAGCCGCCTAGCGGGGAGCGCCTACGAGCAGTACTTC.

This clone occurred a few times. The genes are TRBV6-6 and TRBJ1-3, with 7 bases matching TRBD1. Trimming at V came to 8 bases and at J to 4 bases, leaving 8 bases not matched to a gene. Germline V CDR1 and CDR2: MNHNY, SVGAGI (reference sequence). This CDR3 is 14 amino acids long. The CDR3 region has the DNA TGTGCCAGCCAGGACAGGTCAGGAGGAAACACCATATATTTT. Protein sequence: CASQDRSGGNTIYF.

The chain links TRBV30 to TRBJ1-4, with D hard to call. CDR3 length: 14 amino acids. V shed 1 base and J shed 4 bases, with 10 bases lying between them. The germline gives CDR1 GTSNPN, CDR2 SVGIG (reference sequence). CDR3 nucleotide sequence: TGTGCCTGGAGTGGTTTAGGAAGTAATGAAAAACTGTTTTTT. Amino acids: CAWSGLGSNEKLFF.

V usage is TRBV19 and J usage is TRBJ1-2, with a weak D call TRBD1 (5 bases). The germline V gene has CDR1 LNHDA and CDR2 SQIVND (reference sequence). V lost 3 bases and J lost 7, with 9 bases in between. CDR3 size: 12 residues. DNA of the CDR3: TGTGCCAGTAGTATTACAGGCCGTGGCTACACCTTC. Encoded protein: CASSITGRGYTF.

This clone has a handful of counts. V is TRBV30 and J is TRBJ1-5; D gene ambiguous. Per germline, CDR1 GTSNPN and CDR2 SVGIG (reference sequence). V was shortened by 2 bases and J by 1 base, with 6 bases between the two germline ends. This CDR3 has 13 residues. The CDR3 spells CAWSSGSNQPQHF. CDR3 nucleotide sequence: TGTGCCTGGAGTTCCGGGAGCAATCAGCCCCAGCATTTT.

V and J are TRBV18 and TRBJ1-1; 7 bases match TRBD1. After removal of 2 bases from V and 1 base from J, the junction contained 7 bases not matched to a gene. This CDR3 region has 16 residues. CDR1 KGHSH and CDR2 LQKENI come from the germline V gene. CDR3 nucleotide sequence: TGTGCCAGCTCACCAACTACAGGGGAGGGGAACACTGAAGCTTTCTTT. Translated, it gives CASSPTTGEGNTEAFF.

V and J are TRBV28 and TRBJ2-3; D is ambiguous. The CDR3 covers 12 residues. The germline V gene encodes CDR1 MDHEN and CDR2 SYDVKM. The V and J ends lost 3 bases and 12 bases respectively, with 13 bases between them. DNA for the CDR3: TGTGCCAGCAGTTTTGGTAAAGGTGTACAGTATTTT. Its protein is CASSFGKGVQYF.

The V call is TRBV6-2 or TRBV6-3, the J call TRBJ1-5; D might be TRBD1 (5 bases). The CDR3 has 16 residues. The germline CDR1 and CDR2 sequences are MNHEY and SVGEGT. V was clipped by 6 bases and J by 1 base, with 16 bases between them. CDR3 sequence (DNA): TGTGCCAGCAGCCTAAGGGCGGGGGGGAGCAATCAGCCCCAGCATTTT. It encodes CASSLRAGGSNQPQHF.

The chain uses TRBV6-4 and TRBJ2-2; D ambiguous. Trimming took 4 bases from V and 0 from J, leaving 12 bases between them. The CDR3 runs 16 residues. The germline V gene has CDR1 MRHNA and CDR2 SNTAGT. The CDR3 here is CASSAELVANTGELFF. For the CDR3, the DNA is TGTGCCAGCAGTGCAGAGCTAGTCGCGAACACCGGGGAGCTGTTTTTT.

This chain uses TRBV4-1 with TRBJ1-3, with D possibly being TRBD1 (5 bases). The V gene's germline CDR1 is MGHRA and CDR2 YSYEKL. The length of the CDR3 is 16 residues. Between the trimmed V and J ends, which lost 2 bases and 3 bases, there was a span of 14 bases. The CDR3, as DNA: TGCGCCAGCAGCCAACTCCAGGGTCTAAATGGAAACACCATATATTTT. Translated, it gives CASSQLQGLNGNTIYF.

V and J are TRBV7-3 and TRBJ2-2, with 14 bases matching TRBD2. V shed 5 bases and J 6 bases; nucleotides not matched to a gene: 8. There are 17 residues in the CDR3. Germline assignment: CDR1 SGHTA and CDR2 FQGTGA. CDR3 region: CASSPSGLAGDSGELFF. In nucleotides, the CDR3 is TGTGCCAGCAGCCCCTCGGGACTAGCGGGAGACTCCGGGGAGCTGTTTTTT. The full variable domain, completed using reference TRBV7-3 and TRBJ2-2, is GAGVSQTPSNKVTEKGKYVELRCDPISGHTALYWYRQSLGQGPEFLIYFQGTGAADDSGLPNDRFFAVRPEGSVSTLKIQRTERGDSAVYLCASSPSGLAGDSGELFFGEGSRLTVL.

The rearrangement links TRBV3-1 (or the pseudogene TRBV3-2) to TRBJ2-3; D call uncertain. CDR1 and CDR2 from the germline V gene are LGHDT and YNNKEL (reference sequence). CDR3 size: 14 residues. V lost 4 bases to trimming and J lost 1 base, with 9 bases between them. The CDR3 sequence is CASSRRVGTDTQYF. CDR3 coding DNA: TGTGCCAGCAGCCGAAGGGTCGGCACAGATACGCAGTATTTT.

This clone has a single count. The DNA of the CDR3 is TGTGCCAGCAGCAAAGGCAAGATAGGTGAGCAGTACTTC. This encodes CASSKGKIGEQYF. The gene calls are TRBV9 and TRBJ2-7; D not resolved. The V end was cut by 4 bases, the J end by 7 bases, with 15 bases between. CDR1 and CDR2 from the germline V gene are SGDLS and YYNGEE. This CDR3 comprises 13 residues.

This clone was picked up one time. The chain links TRBV2 to TRBJ1-6; D might be TRBD1 (5 bases). Germline loops: CDR1 SNHLY, CDR2 FYNNEI. The V and J ends lost 2 bases and 9 bases respectively, with 17 bases between them. The CDR3 sequence is 16 residues long. The CDR3 DNA sequence: TGTGCCAGCAGTGAATCAACGGGGCCAGTGGGTTCACCCCTCCACTTT. Its protein is CASSESTGPVGSPLHF.

This clone has only one observation. This rearrangement joins TRBV10-2 to TRBJ2-5; the D gene is possibly TRBD2 (6 bases). V gave up 1 base and J gave up 9 bases, with 12 bases separating them. This CDR3 has 13 amino acids. The V gene's germline CDR1 is WSHSY and CDR2 SAAADI. CDR3 residues: CASSELRPGAQYF. Here the CDR3 DNA reads TGCGCCAGCAGTGAGTTGCGGCCGGGGGCCCAGTACTTC.

This chain links TRBV28 with TRBJ1-5, with D unresolved. Trimming shortened V by 3 bases and J by 5 bases, and 8 bases separated the two germline ends. CDR1 is MDHEN, CDR2 SYDVKM, per germline. CDR3 length equals 13 residues. CDR3 sequence (DNA): TGTGCCAGCAGTTTGAACTGGGATCAGCCCCAGCATTTT. Residues: CASSLNWDQPQHF.